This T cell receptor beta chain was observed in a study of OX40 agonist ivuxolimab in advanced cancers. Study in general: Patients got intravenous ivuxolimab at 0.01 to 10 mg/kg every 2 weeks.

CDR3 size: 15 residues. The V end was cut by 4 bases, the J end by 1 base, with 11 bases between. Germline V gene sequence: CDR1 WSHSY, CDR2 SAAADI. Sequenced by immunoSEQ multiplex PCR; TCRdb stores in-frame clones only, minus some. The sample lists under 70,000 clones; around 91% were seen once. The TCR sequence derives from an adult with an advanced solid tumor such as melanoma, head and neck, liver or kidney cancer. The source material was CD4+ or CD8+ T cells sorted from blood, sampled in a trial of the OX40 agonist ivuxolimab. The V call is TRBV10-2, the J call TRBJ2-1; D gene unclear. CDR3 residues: CASSVDFGSYNEQFF. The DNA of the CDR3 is TGCGCCAGCAGTGTAGACTTTGGGTCCTACAATGAGCAGTTCTTC.